This passage covers 3 T cell receptor beta chains from one sample sequenced in a study of blood T cell repertoires in COVID-19. Clones were read by immunoSEQ multiplex PCR, and TCRdb kept only the in-frame ones, dropping some. The sample consists of 150,000 to 200,000 clones, 87% of them appearing once. The material sequenced was PBMCs or T cells enriched from blood (not recorded which). The receptors stem from a woman in her fifties or sixties who had recovered from COVID-19.

The sample holds many counts of this clone. The J gene is TRBJ2-1, the V gene TRBV6-1, with TRBD2 identical over 8 bases. There are 16 residues in the CDR3. With V trimmed by 3 bases and J by 3 bases, 7 bases remained unmatched. CDR1 and CDR2 from the germline V gene are MNHNS and SASEGT. The CDR3 spells CASSESTSGDYNEQFF. Here the CDR3 DNA reads TGTGCCAGCAGTGAGTCCACTAGCGGTGACTACAATGAGCAGTTCTTC.

This chain uses TRBV7-9 with TRBJ2-1, with a tentative D call TRBD2 (5 bases). Trimming took off 1 base at V and 6 bases at J, with 10 bases between the two ends. This CDR3 region has 14 residues. Germline CDR1 is SEHNR and CDR2 is FQNEAQ (reference sequence). CDR3 protein: CASSLEVEGNEQFF. The DNA of the CDR3 is TGTGCCAGCAGCTTAGAGGTCGAGGGCAATGAGCAGTTCTTC. The entire variable domain, with the rest obtained from reference TRBV7-9 and TRBJ2-1, is as follows: DTGVSQNPRHKITKRGQNVTFRCDPISEHNRLYWYRQTLGQGPEFLTYFQNEAQLEKSRLLSDRFSAERPKGSFSTLEIQRTEQGDSAMYLCASSLEVEGNEQFFGPGTRLTVL.

This sequence joins TRBV6-1 and TRBJ1-5, with D maybe TRBD1 (5 bases). CDR3 size: 16 residues. In germline, CDR1 is MNHNS, CDR2 SASEGT. V was shortened by 3 bases and J by 2 bases, with 14 bases between the two germline ends. CDR3 sequence (DNA): TGTGCCAGCAGTGACCTGGGGGGAGCGGGCAATCAGCCCCAGCATTTT. Translation: CASSDLGGAGNQPQHF.